This TCR beta chain was captured by sequencing in a study of T-cell reconstitution after alpha-beta-depleted transplantation in children. V lost 6 bases and J 9 bases, leaving 12 bases between the germline ends. The CDR3 loop spans 12 amino acids. From germline, CDR1 is SGHVS and CDR2 FQNEAQ. This clonotype occurred many times. Molecular barcoding with unique molecular identifiers was used for the TCRbeta library. TCRdb passed the PCR reads through MiXCR, listing each CDR3 protein once. The sample yields fewer than 25,000 distinct CDR3 sequences, 11% seen once. The specimen comprised PBMCs from the stem cell graft donor, sampled from the stem cell graft. The source of this sequence is a human donor who donated a stem cell graft to a child with chronic granulomatous disease. The chain combines TRBV7-8 with TRBJ2-1; D is undetermined. This chain's CDR3 is CASSKSIGEQFF. As DNA, the CDR3 is TGTGCCAGCAGTAAAAGTATAGGTGAGCAGTTCTTC.